The 8 T cell receptor beta chains given below trace back to one sample, sequenced in a study of T cells after posttransplantation cyclophosphamide (dated by TCRdb to 2016 to 2017). The library was generated by the immunoSEQ multiplex PCR assay. TCRdb re-hosts the immuneACCESS table, in-frame sequences only. Its copies lack some clones; in the studies checked, an unresolved V gene accounts for under half of them, and the cause for the rest is not known. The sample profile shows 20,000 to 25,000 clones; under 85% of them were found once. The ten largest clones represent approximately 0.65% of the sample. Sequenced: memory CD4+ T cells sorted from PBMCs. Receptors originate from an older woman in good health, CMV-negative, and a related stem cell transplant donor.

This clone is a singleton in its sample. J is TRBJ2-1 and V is TRBV6-4; weak D call: TRBD2 (7 bases). The V and J ends lost 4 bases and 9 bases respectively, with 13 bases between them. The CDR3 has 13 amino acids. Germline V gene lookup returns CDR1 MRHNA and CDR2 SNTAGT. This CDR3 is CASSVEGGGEQFF. CDR3 nucleotides: TGTGCCAGCAGTGTGGAGGGAGGGGGTGAGCAGTTCTTC.

The CDR3 region is CASSLGATAHGYTF. For the CDR3, the DNA is TGTGCCAGCAGCCTAGGTGCTACGGCCCATGGCTACACCTTC. The chain uses TRBV5-4 and TRBJ1-2, with D unclear. Germline V gene sequence: CDR1 SGHNT, CDR2 YYREEE (reference sequence). The CDR3 is 14 amino acids. Trimming pared 4 bases from V and 6 bases from J, leaving 16 bases between.

CDR3 residues: CASSEEYGYTF. DNA for the CDR3: TGCGCCAGCAGTGAGGAGTATGGCTACACCTTC. The gene calls are TRBV10-2 and TRBJ1-2, with unresolved D. In germline, CDR1 is WSHSY, CDR2 SAAADI. The CDR3 extends over 11 amino acids. Trimming pared 2 bases from V and 5 bases from J, leaving 3 bases between.

The chain links TRBV5-1 to TRBJ2-3; D ambiguous. V lost 4 bases and J 1 base, leaving 10 bases between the germline ends. Germline V lookup: CDR1 SGHRS, CDR2 YFSETQ. The CDR3 extends over 14 amino acids. The CDR3 DNA reads as TGCGCCAGCAGCCCCTCTCCGGGCACAGATACGCAGTATTTT. Its translation is CASSPSPGTDTQYF.

This clone was found once. CDR3 protein: CASRTTGRSEQYF. The CDR3 DNA is TGTGCCAGCAGAACGACAGGGAGGAGCGAGCAGTACTTC. The genes are TRBV28 and TRBJ2-7; D perhaps matches TRBD1 (7 bases). The CDR3 is 13 amino acids. In germline, CDR1 is MDHEN, CDR2 SYDVKM. V gave up 6 bases and J gave up 6 bases, with 15 bases separating them.

In this sample, this clone turned up once. This chain joins TRBV4-1 and TRBJ1-5; 8 bases line up with TRBD1. V gave up 4 bases and J gave up 5 bases; unmatched junction bases: 13. The CDR3 is made up of 17 amino acids. In germline, CDR1 is MGHRA, CDR2 YSYEKL. CDR3 sequence reads: CASSPGLVGGQDQPQHF. As DNA, the CDR3 is TGCGCCAGCAGCCCCGGACTCGTTGGGGGACAGGATCAGCCCCAGCATTTT.

The chain uses TRBV10-1 and TRBJ2-7, with D maybe TRBD2 (5 bases). Germline lookup yields CDR1 WNHNN and CDR2 SYGVQD (reference sequence). Trimming stripped 2 bases from V and 3 bases from J, with 20 bases between. The CDR3 covers 17 residues. CDR3 residues: CASSEPAIKDWGYEQYF. The CDR3 nucleotides read TGCGCCAGCAGTGAGCCGGCGATTAAGGACTGGGGCTACGAGCAGTACTTC.

The rearrangement uses TRBV7-8 and TRBJ2-3; TRBD2 might be the D (6 bases). The CDR3 spans 16 residues. Trimming left V 2 bases short and J 5 bases short, with 17 bases between. In germline, CDR1 is SGHVS, CDR2 FQNEAQ. In nucleotides, the CDR3 is TGTGCCAGCAGCTTACTCCCCGGGAGCTCGGGAGATACGCAGTATTTT. It codes for CASSLLPGSSGDTQYF.